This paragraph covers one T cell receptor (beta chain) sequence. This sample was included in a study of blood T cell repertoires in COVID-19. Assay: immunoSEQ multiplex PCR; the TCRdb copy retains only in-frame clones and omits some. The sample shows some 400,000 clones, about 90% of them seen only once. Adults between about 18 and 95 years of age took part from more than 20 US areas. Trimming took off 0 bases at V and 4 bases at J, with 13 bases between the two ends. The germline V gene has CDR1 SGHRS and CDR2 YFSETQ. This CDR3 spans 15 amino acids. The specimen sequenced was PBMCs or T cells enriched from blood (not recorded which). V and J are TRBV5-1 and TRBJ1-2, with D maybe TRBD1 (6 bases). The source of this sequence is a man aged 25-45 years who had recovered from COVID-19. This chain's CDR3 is CASSLGGRRSYGYTF. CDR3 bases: TGCGCCAGCAGCTTGGGGGGGCGGCGAAGCTATGGCTACACCTTC. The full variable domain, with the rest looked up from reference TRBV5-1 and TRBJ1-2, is KAGVTQTPRYLIKTRGQQVTLSCSPISGHRSVSWYQQTPGQGLQFLFEYFSETQRNKGNFPGRFSGRQFSNSRSEMNVSTLELGDSALYLCASSLGGRRSYGYTFGSGTRLTVV.